This T cell receptor beta chain was sequenced during a study of human T cells and chemical hapten exposure. A remark on this clonotype: Its antigen is unidentified.

Each CDR3 protein is one row after TCRdb ran MiXCR on the 5' RACE reads. The sample holds about 81,000 distinct CDR3 sequences, approximately 15% seen once. Total RNA was isolated from whole blood that had not been fractionated. Germline V gene lookup returns CDR1 MDHEN and CDR2 SYDVKM. The ends lost 7 bases at V and 6 bases at J; junction bases unmatched: 9. The CDR3 is 14 residues long. Notes on the study in general: TCRs whose frequency exceeded 1 in 1000 remained the same following DPC sensitization.

The chain links TRBV28 to TRBJ1-1; 9 positions match TRBD1. This TCR derives from a female donor in good health. The CDR3 spells CASTESDRGAEAFF. The CDR3 DNA sequence: TGTGCCAGCACCGAAAGCGACAGGGGGGCTGAAGCTTTCTTT.